The present entry profiles one T cell receptor beta chain with its context. This entry belongs to a study of blood T cell repertoires in COVID-19. The overall study: The cDNA or gDNA used as material had been derived from T cells, B-cell-depleted T cells, or PBMCs.

This CDR3 has 15 residues. V dropped 3 bases and J dropped 0 bases, with 9 bases sitting between them. Per the germline V gene, CDR1 is WNHNN and CDR2 is SYGVQD (reference sequence). TCRdb's copy holds only in-frame clones and misses some; the assay was immunoSEQ multiplex PCR. The sample includes 140,000 to 150,000 clones, about 80% of them seen just once. This clonotype originated in a man aged 65 to 85 who had recovered from COVID-19. The sequenced sample consisted of peripheral blood. J is TRBJ2-1 and V is TRBV10-1, with D possibly matching TRBD2 (5 bases). The CDR3 coding sequence is TGCGCCAGCAGTGAACGGGAAAGCTCCTACAATGAGCAGTTCTTC. This codes for CASSERESSYNEQFF.